What follows are 30 T cell receptor beta chains derived from one specimen sequenced in a study of T cells in Graves' hyperthyroidism and ophthalmopathy (dated by TCRdb to between 2017 and 2020). Library creation used multiplex PCR. Instrument on record: Illumina HiSeq 2000. TCR beta CDR3 regions were amplified from RNA transcripts. The first round of RT-PCR for the TCR CDR3 was performed with the HTBI primer set and the Qiagen OneStep RT-PCR kit. TCRdb itself trimmed the public reads at Q25 with fastp, ran MiXCR and retained productive beta chains. Entries that share a CDR3 protein sequence are merged under the most common genes and DNA. Across this sample there are about 560,000 distinct CDR3 sequences, with around 17% seen only once. More than 15% of the sample goes to the ten largest clones. Material: blood. Receptor source: a woman aged 18-30 years with Graves' hyperthyroidism.

The V call is TRBV28, the J call TRBJ2-5; 9 bases map to TRBD1. The J segment lost 7 bases and the V segment lost 6 bases, leaving 12 bases of the junction unmatched. This CDR3 is built from 15 residues. Germline V gene sequence: CDR1 MDHEN, CDR2 SYDVKM. CDR3: CASSRPNRGLGTQYF. Written as DNA, the CDR3 is TGTGCCAGCAGCCGACCCAACAGGGGGCTGGGGACCCAGTACTTC. Filled out from reference TRBV28 and TRBJ2-5, the complete variable domain reads DVKVTQSSRYLVKRTGEKVFLECVQDMDHENMFWYRQDPGLGLRLIYFSYDVKMKEKGDIPEGYSVSREKKERFSLILESASTNQTSMYLCASSRPNRGLGTQYFGPGTRLLVL.

At least ten counts were recorded for this clonotype. This sequence joins TRBV5-1 and TRBJ1-6; no definite D call. CDR1 and CDR2 from the germline V gene are SGHRS and YFSETQ. The CDR3 extends over 14 amino acids. V was pared by 4 bases and J by 7 bases, with 12 bases between. The CDR3 here is CASSPGRNNSPLHF. The CDR3 coding sequence is TGCGCCAGCAGCCCGGGGAGGAACAATTCACCCCTCCACTTT.

This clonotype was found a few times. V is TRBV4-1 and J is TRBJ2-1, with 10 bases matching TRBD2. Germline loops: CDR1 MGHRA, CDR2 YSYEKL. This CDR3 comprises 19 residues. The junction had 12 bases not matched to a gene; V was cut back by 4 bases and J by 0 bases. The CDR3 sequence: CASSPRLAGETISYNEQFF. The CDR3 nucleotides are TGCGCCAGCAGCCCACGTCTAGCGGGGGAAACCATCTCCTACAATGAGCAGTTCTTC.

This clonotype was detected a few times. V is TRBV5-1 and J is TRBJ1-5; D is undetermined. The V gene's germline CDR1 is SGHRS and CDR2 YFSETQ. V lost 4 bases, J lost 4 bases, and 12 bases lay in between. The CDR3 contains 14 residues. CDR3 loop: CASSPGDRNQPQHF. CDR3 bases: TGCGCCAGCAGCCCGGGAGACCGGAATCAGCCCCAGCATTTT.

This clonotype was seen repeatedly, ten times or more. The chain combines TRBV7-2 with TRBJ2-7; a weak D match, TRBD2 (6 bases). Germline CDR1 SGHTA, CDR2 FQGNSA. The V end lost 1 base, the J end lost 3 bases, and 19 bases lay between the germline ends. This CDR3 has 17 amino acids. The chain's CDR3 is CASSLGAARDPNYEQYF. The DNA of the CDR3 is TGTGCCAGCAGCTTAGGGGCTGCGCGGGACCCGAACTACGAGCAGTACTTC.

Comments on this clonotype: An end of the junction does not agree with germline; a read error may underlie this. The chain couples TRBV18 to TRBJ1-6; D is undetermined. The CDR3 totals 15 residues. The germline V gene encodes CDR1 KGHSH and CDR2 LQKENI. CDR3 sequence (DNA): TGTGCCAGCTCACCACTTTCGGAGAGTAATTCACCCCGCCACTTT. Its translation is CASSPLSESNSPRHF.

This clonotype was picked up a small number of times. The chain has TRBV6-1 and TRBJ2-3; D not certain. Trimming left V 5 bases short and J 3 bases short, with 15 bases between. The CDR3 sequence is 15 residues long. Per germline, CDR1 MNHNS and CDR2 SASEGT. Written as DNA, the CDR3 is TGTGCCAGCAGTCCCGGGCCCGGAAAAACAGATACGCAGTATTTT. Residues: CASSPGPGKTDTQYF.

The chain's CDR3 is CASSTPRRGGELFF. The CDR3 bases are TGTGCCAGCAGCACCCCCCGGCGGGGCGGGGAGCTGTTTTTT. V usage is TRBV28 and J usage is TRBJ2-2; tentative D call: TRBD2 (6 bases). The CDR3 has 14 residues. Germline V lookup: CDR1 MDHEN, CDR2 SYDVKM. The V and J ends lost 6 bases and 7 bases respectively, with 15 bases between them.

This clonotype was detected only a few times. The chain is built from TRBV3-1 and TRBJ2-7; 9 bases are shared with TRBD2. Unmatched junction bases numbered 7, after V lost 1 base and J lost 0 bases. From germline, CDR1 is LGHDT and CDR2 YNNKEL (reference sequence). The CDR3 consists of 17 residues. Here the CDR3 reads CASSQGTSGPTSYEQYF. The CDR3 nucleotides read TGTGCCAGCAGCCAAGGTACTAGCGGGCCTACCTCCTACGAGCAGTACTTC.

This clonotype was recorded at least ten times. The rearrangement links TRBV7-9 to TRBJ1-5, with D unresolved. CDR3 length equals 16 residues. The V end was cut by 0 bases, the J end by 1 base, with 10 bases between. Germline V gene data show CDR1 as SEHNR and CDR2 as FQNEAQ (reference sequence). The CDR3 sequence: CASSLAAGASNQPQHF. CDR3 DNA: TGTGCCAGCAGCTTAGCGGCGGGTGCCAGCAATCAGCCCCAGCATTTT.

V gene TRBV11-2 combines with J gene TRBJ2-7; TRBD2 aligns across 9 bases. CDR3 length equals 15 residues. Germline V gene data show CDR1 as SGHAT and CDR2 as FQNNGV. Losses at the gene ends were 4 bases for V and 2 bases for J; bases not matched to a gene: 6. CDR3 DNA: TGTGCCAGCAGCTCTGGGACTAGCTTCACCTACGAGCAGTACTTC. Translating gives CASSSGTSFTYEQYF.

The chain employs TRBV28 and TRBJ2-1, with 10 bases fitting TRBD2. The junction had 11 bases not matched to a gene; V was cut back by 1 base and J by 8 bases. The germline gives CDR1 MDHEN, CDR2 SYDVKM. This CDR3 has 17 amino acids. The CDR3 is CASSLLGLAGVGDEQFF. CDR3 sequence (DNA): TGTGCCAGCAGTTTATTGGGGCTAGCGGGAGTCGGCGATGAGCAGTTCTTC.

The chain has TRBV27 and TRBJ1-6; TRBD1 might be the D (6 bases). V lost 5 bases, J lost 3 bases, and 14 bases lay in between. This CDR3 is 16 amino acids long. Germline CDR1 reads MNHEY; CDR2 reads SMNVEV (reference sequence). CDR3: CASSTRQVIYNSPLHF. For the CDR3, the DNA is TGTGCCAGCAGTACAAGACAGGTCATCTATAATTCACCCCTCCACTTT.

V gene TRBV15 combines with J gene TRBJ2-7; D possibly corresponds to TRBD1 (5 bases). The DNA end is more similar to TRBJ2-1, so the J call may be wrong. Germline-derived CDR1 and CDR2 are LNHNV and YYDKDF (reference sequence). The CDR3 is 16 residues long. CDR3 nucleotide sequence: TGTGCCACCAGCAGAGATGCCCTAGGGGCGCCCTACGAGCAGTTCTTC. Its translation is CATSRDALGAPYEQFF.

This clonotype has ten or more counts. The chain employs TRBV28 and TRBJ2-7; 7 bases align to TRBD1. Germline V gene lookup returns CDR1 MDHEN and CDR2 SYDVKM. J gave up 5 bases and V 2 bases, and 6 bases lay outside the gene matches. The CDR3 sequence is 14 residues long. For the CDR3, the DNA is TGTGCCAGCAGTTTACTAGGGGGCGCGAACGAGCAGTACTTC. The encoded protein is CASSLLGGANEQYF.

The chain carries TRBV10-3 and TRBJ2-5; 7 bases are a match to TRBD1. The V and J ends lost 0 bases and 1 base, in that order; junction bases with no gene match: 2. CDR1 is ENHRY, CDR2 SYGVKD, per germline. This CDR3 is built from 15 residues. The CDR3 here is CAISESGQRQETQYF. CDR3 coding DNA: TGTGCCATCAGTGAGTCGGGACAGCGCCAAGAGACCCAGTACTTC.

This clonotype occurred many times. V gene TRBV9 combines with J gene TRBJ2-2; 8 bases align to TRBD2. V lost 1 base, J lost 3 bases, and 5 bases stayed unmatched. CDR3 size: 16 residues. Germline V gene sequence: CDR1 SGDLS, CDR2 YYNGEE. CDR3 residues: CASSVQAGDYTGELFF. CDR3 DNA sequence: TGTGCCAGCAGCGTACAAGCGGGGGATTACACCGGGGAGCTGTTTTTT.

This clonotype was detected ten times or more. The chain links TRBV19 to TRBJ1-4; perhaps TRBD1 as D (5 bases). CDR3 size: 14 residues. Trimming pared 3 bases from V and 7 bases from J, leaving 12 bases between. CDR1 LNHDA and CDR2 SQIVND come from the germline V gene (reference sequence). CDR3: CASSIGTGPEKLFF. CDR3 sequence (DNA): TGTGCCAGTAGTATCGGGACCGGGCCTGAAAAACTGTTTTTT. Combining the CDR3 with reference TRBV19 and TRBJ1-4 gives the whole variable domain DGGITQSPKYLFRKEGQNVTLSCEQNLNHDAMYWYRQDPGQGLRLIYYSQIVNDFQKGDIAEGYSVSREKKESFPLTVTSAQKNPTAFYLCASSIGTGPEKLFFGSGTQLSVL.

This clonotype was picked up a small number of times. J is TRBJ2-1 and V is TRBV12-5, with 9 bases fitting TRBD2. V dropped 2 bases and J dropped 4; count of bases not matched to a gene: 6. The CDR3 is 16 residues long. CDR1 and CDR2 from the germline V gene are LGHNT and FRNRAP. DNA of the CDR3: TGTGCTAGTGGTTTGTACGGACTAGCGCCTTACAATGAGCAGTTCTTC. Amino acids: CASGLYGLAPYNEQFF.

This clonotype was found a few times. The J gene is TRBJ2-3, the V gene TRBV4-1; TRBD1 matches 9 bases. V dropped 4 bases and J dropped 3; count of bases not matched to a gene: 2. This CDR3 is built from 14 residues. CDR1 is MGHRA and CDR2 is YSYEKL in the germline V gene. CDR3 coding DNA: TGCGCCAGCAGCCGGGACAGGGCTACAGATACGCAGTATTTT. Translated, it gives CASSRDRATDTQYF.

The V call is TRBV19, the J call TRBJ2-3; possibly TRBD1 for D (6 bases). The CDR3 loop spans 15 amino acids. Per germline, CDR1 LNHDA and CDR2 SQIVND (reference sequence). Trimming stripped 2 bases from V and 4 bases from J, with 13 bases between. The CDR3 DNA is TGTGCCAGTAGTATAAGCCACAGGGTGTCAGATACGCAGTATTTT. Translation: CASSISHRVSDTQYF.

The chain joins TRBV6-1 to TRBJ2-2, with 9 nucleotides matching TRBD1. Germline V gene lookup returns CDR1 MNHNS and CDR2 SASEGT. V lost 7 bases to trimming and J lost 7 bases; unmatched junction nucleotides: 7. CDR3 length: 14 amino acids. CDR3 nucleotides: TGTGCCAGCACCTGGGACAGGGAACACGGGGAGCTGTTTTTT. Its translation: CASTWDREHGELFF.

The chain joins TRBV20-1 to TRBJ2-1; TRBD1 matches 9 bases. Trimming cost V 7 bases and J 0 bases; bases outside gene matches: 7. This CDR3 has 15 amino acids. Germline V gene sequence: CDR1 DFQATT, CDR2 SNEGSKA (reference sequence). As DNA, the CDR3 is TGCAGTGACAAACAGGGGGCTGGCTCCTACAATGAGCAGTTCTTC. Encoded protein: CSDKQGAGSYNEQFF.

This clonotype was seen only a few times. The chain links TRBV4-1 to TRBJ2-2; D perhaps matches TRBD2 (6 bases). Germline V CDR1 and CDR2: MGHRA, YSYEKL. The CDR3 length is 16 residues. The V end was cut by 5 bases, the J end by 1 base, with 14 bases between. The DNA of the CDR3 is TGCGCCAGCAGCTTCAGACTAGGGAAGAACACCGGGGAGCTGTTTTTT. It codes for CASSFRLGKNTGELFF.

Comment on this clonotype: A junction boundary mismatches the germline segment, possibly from a read error. The chain joins TRBV7-2 to TRBJ1-2, with D possibly matching TRBD1 (5 bases). This CDR3 has 13 amino acids. Germline CDR1 SGHTA, CDR2 FQGNSA. The CDR3 region is CASSLHGADGHTF. As DNA, the CDR3 is TGTGCCAGCAGCTTACATGGGGCAGATGGCCACACCTTC.

The chain joins TRBV6-2 or TRBV6-3 to TRBJ1-1; no firm D call. This CDR3 has 14 residues. Germline V CDR1 and CDR2: MNHEY, SVGEGT. With 5 bases removed from V and 0 bases from J, the gap between germline ends came to 10 bases. The CDR3 sequence is CASSRTELNTEAFF. CDR3 DNA sequence: TGTGCCAGCAGTCGGACTGAATTGAACACTGAAGCTTTCTTT.

This clonotype appeared many times. The chain recombines TRBV24-1 with TRBJ1-5, with a weak D call TRBD1 (5 bases). There are 15 residues in the CDR3. Between the trimmed V and J ends, which lost 4 bases and 0 bases, there was a span of 9 bases. Germline CDR1 and CDR2: KGHDR and SFDVKD. DNA for the CDR3: TGTGCCACCAGTGAGGGACTCAATAGCAATCAGCCCCAGCATTTT. Translating it yields CATSEGLNSNQPQHF.

This clonotype was counted at least ten times. The chain uses TRBV2 and TRBJ2-1, with D perhaps TRBD1 (5 bases). The CDR3 length is 11 residues. V shed 11 bases and J shed 8 bases, with 13 bases lying between them. Germline CDR1 is SNHLY and CDR2 is FYNNEI. DNA of the CDR3: TGTGCCGGGCGTCTAGGGGATGAGCAGTTCTTC. Its protein product is CAGRLGDEQFF.

This clonotype turned up a few times. This sequence joins TRBV5-1 and TRBJ2-3, with TRBD2 identical over 16 bases. The V gene's germline CDR1 is SGHRS and CDR2 YFSETQ. The CDR3 spans 21 residues. V lost 0 bases to trimming and J lost 6 bases; unmatched junction nucleotides: 16. CDR3 DNA: TGCGCCAGCAGCTTGGTTCCCGGGACTAGCGGGAGGGCCGGGGTCATGGATACGCAGTATTTT. This sequence encodes CASSLVPGTSGRAGVMDTQYF.

This clonotype was observed many times. This sequence joins TRBV28 and TRBJ2-7; the D gene is possibly TRBD1 (7 bases). The length of the CDR3 is 15 residues. Germline V gives CDR1 MDHEN, CDR2 SYDVKM. Trimming left V 2 bases short and J 7 bases short, with 18 bases between. This CDR3 is CASSLPSTGRYEQYF. The CDR3 DNA is TGTGCCAGCAGTTTACCCTCGACAGGGAGGTATGAGCAGTACTTC.